One and the same sample provided the 28 T cell receptor beta chains below, sequenced in a study of CD8 T cells in ankylosing spondylitis. TCRdb re-derived calls from the 5' RACE reads in MiXCR, one entry per CDR3 protein. The table records 210,000 or so distinct CDR3 sequences, roughly 25% of them present only once. Sequencing was performed on blood, either unsorted or a sorted T cell fraction (not recorded which). These receptors were collected from a male donor with ankylosing spondylitis or in good health (not recorded which).

V is TRBV21-1 and J is TRBJ1-5; the D call of TRBD1 is as the table states it, not checked on the DNA. TRBV21-1 is given as a pseudogene. The CDR3 is 16 residues long. CDR3 coding DNA: TGTGCCAGCAGCGGGCGGACAGAGAATAGCAATCGGCCCCAGCATTTT. As protein: CASSGRTENSNRPQHF.

This clonotype was counted at least ten times. The V gene is TRBV4-2, the J gene TRBJ1-6, with D possibly matching TRBD1 (5 bases). V gave up 0 bases and J gave up 7 bases, with 13 bases separating them. In germline, CDR1 is LGHNA, CDR2 YNFKEQ. This CDR3 is built from 16 residues. The CDR3 DNA sequence: TGTGCCAGCAGCCAAGATAGCCAGGGTCGGAATTCACCCCTCCACTTT. Encoded protein: CASSQDSQGRNSPLHF.

Many counts were recorded for this clonotype. The chain uses TRBV4-2 and TRBJ1-1, with D perhaps matching TRBD1 (5 bases). CDR3 length equals 13 residues. From germline, CDR1 is LGHNA and CDR2 YNFKEQ. V lost 4 bases to trimming and J lost 5 bases, with 11 bases between them. This chain's CDR3 is CASSPDGGTEAFF. For the CDR3, the DNA is TGTGCCAGCAGCCCGGACGGGGGGACTGAAGCTTTCTTT.

The chain recombines TRBV5-6 with TRBJ2-3; weak D call: TRBD1 (5 bases). This CDR3 comprises 15 residues. Germline V gene sequence: CDR1 SGHDT, CDR2 YYEEEE. V gave up 3 bases and J gave up 3 bases, with 14 bases separating them. CDR3 coding DNA: TGTGCCAGCAGCTGGGGCGTGGGTGTTACAGATACGCAGTATTTT. Its translation: CASSWGVGVTDTQYF.

This clonotype was counted at least ten times. The V call is TRBV5-1, the J call TRBJ1-6, with TRBD1 identical over 7 bases. V shed 0 bases and J 1 base; nucleotides not matched to a gene: 7. CDR3 length: 18 amino acids. Germline V gene sequence: CDR1 SGHRS, CDR2 YFSETQ. CDR3 bases: TGCGCCAGCAGCTTGGGCCAGACAGGGAGGTCCTATAATTCACCCCTCCACTTT. Its translation: CASSLGQTGRSYNSPLHF.

This clonotype was seen many times. The chain employs TRBV7-3 and TRBJ2-5, with 8 bases matching TRBD1. The CDR3 is 15 amino acids. Germline V gene sequence: CDR1 SGHTA, CDR2 FQGTGA. After removal of 5 bases from V and 5 bases from J, the junction contained 10 bases not matched to a gene. The CDR3 protein is CASSPGQGVSETQYF. As DNA, the CDR3 is TGTGCCAGCAGCCCCGGACAGGGTGTATCGGAGACCCAGTACTTC.

This clonotype came up many times. The V gene is TRBV4-3, the J gene TRBJ1-2; 9 nucleotides line up with TRBD1. CDR3 length: 16 amino acids. The junction had 7 bases not matched to a gene; V was cut back by 0 bases and J by 5 bases. The germline V gene encodes CDR1 LGHNA and CDR2 YSLEER. CDR3 nucleotide sequence: TGCGCCAGCAGCCAAGATCCTACAGGGGGCAAGTATGGCTACACCTTC. Encoded protein: CASSQDPTGGKYGYTF.

This chain links TRBV7-8 with TRBJ2-3, with D uncertain. In germline, CDR1 is SGHVS, CDR2 FQNEAQ. The germline V and J ends were trimmed by 5 bases and 2 bases, with 17 bases remaining between them. This CDR3 is 16 amino acids long. CDR3 DNA sequence: TGTGCCAGCAGCCACGGACGGATACCTTTCACAGATACGCAGTATTTT. As protein: CASSHGRIPFTDTQYF.

There are a few counts of this clonotype. The rearrangement joins TRBV12-3 or TRBV12-4 to TRBJ2-2, with D tentatively TRBD1 (5 bases). Trimming pared 2 bases from V and 0 bases from J, leaving 16 bases between. The CDR3 totals 18 residues. The CDR3 DNA is TGTGCCAGCAGTTTAATGAGAAGGGCAGGGACGAACACCGGGGAGCTGTTTTTT. It yields the protein CASSLMRRAGTNTGELFF.

This clonotype occurred many times. The chain carries TRBV2 and TRBJ2-1; TRBD2 is a possible D gene (6 bases). V was clipped by 3 bases and J by 7 bases, with 16 bases between them. This CDR3 contains 15 residues. Germline V gives CDR1 SNHLY, CDR2 FYNNEI. CDR3 nucleotide sequence: TGTGCCAGCAGTGAGGGGGTGGGGGGATCTAATGAGCAGTTCTTC. Its translation is CASSEGVGGSNEQFF. Full variable domain (rest looked up from reference TRBV2 and TRBJ2-1): EPEVTQTPSHQVTQMGQEVILRCVPISNHLYFYWYRQILGQKVEFLVSFYNNEISEKSEIFDDQFSVERPDGSNFTLKIRSTKLEDSAMYFCASSEGVGGSNEQFFGPGTRLTVL.

This clonotype was recorded at least ten times. The chain joins TRBV20-1 to TRBJ2-7; 10 positions match TRBD2. The CDR3 loop spans 15 amino acids. The germline V gene has CDR1 DFQATT and CDR2 SNEGSKA (reference sequence). With V trimmed by 0 bases and J by 6 bases, 8 bases remained unmatched. The CDR3, as DNA: TGCAGTGCTAGAGATCTAACTAGCGGGACCCTCGAGCAGTACTTC. Translating it yields CSARDLTSGTLEQYF.

CDR3: CSAWESGALNTEAFF. The CDR3 DNA follows: TGCAGCGCTTGGGAGTCAGGGGCGTTGAACACTGAAGCTTTCTTT. The V gene is TRBV29-1, the J gene TRBJ1-1; D might be TRBD1 (6 bases). CDR3 size: 15 residues. Trimming shortened V by 7 bases and J by 0 bases, and 18 bases separated the two germline ends. Germline-derived CDR1 and CDR2 are SQVTM and ANQGSEA.

This clonotype appeared many times. The chain employs TRBV5-1 and TRBJ2-2, with D possibly matching TRBD2 (6 bases). Germline values: CDR1 SGHRS, CDR2 YFSETQ. The CDR3 consists of 16 residues. Deletions cut 0 bases from V and 6 bases from J, with 15 bases between. In nucleotides, the CDR3 is TGCGCCAGCAGCTTGGCGGGGACTTCTGGGGCCGGGGAGCTGTTTTTT. Translating it yields CASSLAGTSGAGELFF.

The V and J genes are TRBV20-1 and TRBJ2-7, with 7 positions matching TRBD2. This CDR3 has 13 amino acids. V gave up 6 bases and J gave up 2 bases; unmatched junction bases: 7. CDR1 DFQATT and CDR2 SNEGSKA come from the germline V gene (reference sequence). The CDR3 nucleotides are TGCAGTGCGCCCCCCGCGGGAGCCTACGAGCAGTACTTC. Residues: CSAPPAGAYEQYF.

This clonotype appeared a few times. The chain is built from TRBV2 and TRBJ1-5; 8 bases map to TRBD1. The CDR3 runs 14 residues. The V gene's germline CDR1 is SNHLY and CDR2 FYNNEI. J gave up 6 bases and V 6 bases, and 7 bases lay outside the gene matches. The CDR3 region is CASSIQGEIQPQHF. Written as DNA, the CDR3 is TGTGCCAGCAGCATACAGGGGGAGATTCAGCCCCAGCATTTT.

At least ten counts were recorded for this clonotype. The chain has TRBV7-3 and TRBJ1-1; unclear D gene. Germline lookup yields CDR1 SGHTA and CDR2 FQGTGA. The V end was cut by 4 bases, the J end by 10 bases, with 10 bases between. The length of the CDR3 is 11 residues. The CDR3 loop reads CASSSGQLAFF. CDR3 DNA sequence: TGTGCCAGCAGCTCTGGCCAACTAGCTTTCTTT.

In this sample, this clonotype turned up many times. The chain carries TRBV29-1 and TRBJ2-7; 9 nucleotides match TRBD1. Germline CDR1 SQVTM, CDR2 ANQGSEA. J gave up 5 bases and V 7 bases, and 12 bases lay outside the gene matches. The CDR3 totals 14 residues. CDR3 in DNA: TGCAGCGCTACGACGGGACAGGGCTTCCACGAGCAGTACTTC. This encodes CSATTGQGFHEQYF.

This rearrangement joins TRBV29-1 to TRBJ2-7; weak D call: TRBD1 (7 bases). Germline CDR1 reads SQVTM; CDR2 reads ANQGSEA. The CDR3 runs 15 residues. The V and J ends lost 6 bases and 0 bases respectively, with 18 bases between them. DNA for the CDR3: TGCAGCGTGAGACAGGGACTCACGAGCTCCTACGAGCAGTACTTC. Encoded protein: CSVRQGLTSSYEQYF.

This clonotype showed up many times. The chain has TRBV29-1 and TRBJ2-5, with 8 bases lining up with TRBD2. The CDR3 totals 13 residues. Germline V gene lookup returns CDR1 SQVTM and CDR2 ANQGSEA. The V and J ends lost 7 bases and 2 bases, in that order; junction bases with no gene match: 6. CDR3 sequence reads: CSAQGLAQETQYF. The CDR3 bases are TGCAGCGCTCAAGGACTAGCTCAAGAGACCCAGTACTTC.

This clonotype has a handful of counts. The chain joins TRBV29-1 to TRBJ2-3, with D uncertain. Trimming shortened V by 3 bases and J by 1 base, and 5 bases separated the two germline ends. The CDR3 runs to 12 residues. CDR1 and CDR2 (germline): SQVTM, ANQGSEA. The CDR3 is CSVDVGTDTQYF. The CDR3 nucleotides read TGCAGCGTTGACGTTGGCACAGATACGCAGTATTTT.

This clonotype was recorded a few times. V is TRBV20-1 and J is TRBJ2-7; possibly TRBD1 or TRBD2 for D (5 bases each). Germline V gives CDR1 DFQATT, CDR2 SNEGSKA (reference sequence). The CDR3 is made up of 12 amino acids. The ends were cut back, 7 bases at V and 0 bases at J, with 10 bases in the middle. The CDR3 is CSVRGLSYEQYF. The CDR3 nucleotides read TGCAGTGTCCGGGGCCTCTCCTACGAGCAGTACTTC.

The rearrangement links TRBV7-2 to TRBJ1-1; no clear D gene. Trimming took 5 bases from V and 4 from J, leaving 14 bases between them. The germline gives CDR1 SGHTA, CDR2 FQGNSA. This CDR3 has 14 residues. This chain's CDR3 is CASSPIWGITEAFF. The CDR3 DNA follows: TGTGCCAGCAGCCCAATTTGGGGTATCACTGAAGCTTTCTTT. Full variable domain (remainder filled in from reference TRBV7-2 and TRBJ1-1): GAGVSQSPSNKVTEKGKDVELRCDPISGHTALYWYRQSLGQGLEFLIYFQGNSAPDKSGLPSDRFSAERTGGSVSTLTIQRTQQEDSAVYLCASSPIWGITEAFFGQGTRLTVV.

The V call is TRBV7-2, the J call TRBJ2-5; TRBD1 matches 10 bases. The J segment lost 13 bases and the V segment lost 2 bases, leaving 7 bases of the junction unmatched. The CDR3 length is 13 residues. The germline V gene has CDR1 SGHTA and CDR2 FQGNSA. CDR3 residues: CASSLSGGQGMYF. The CDR3 region has the DNA TGTGCCAGCAGCTTATCAGGGGGACAGGGGATGTACTTC.

The chain has TRBV10-3 and TRBJ2-5; 11 bases fit TRBD2. The CDR3 is 13 residues long. Trimming cost V 10 bases and J 6 bases; bases outside gene matches: 7. CDR1 ENHRY and CDR2 SYGVKD come from the germline V gene. CDR3 nucleotides: TGTGCCACAGGGACTAGCGGCCAGAAGACCCAGTACTTC. Protein product: CATGTSGQKTQYF.

This clonotype has at least ten counts. This rearrangement joins TRBV9 to TRBJ2-7; no definite D call. The CDR3 sequence is 14 residues long. Germline values: CDR1 SGDLS, CDR2 YYNGEE. V was trimmed by 1 base and J by 2 bases, leaving 10 bases between them. CDR3 protein: CASSVIPGAYEQYF. CDR3 nucleotides: TGTGCCAGCAGCGTAATTCCCGGAGCCTACGAGCAGTACTTC.

The V and J genes are TRBV6-1 and TRBJ2-3; 7 nucleotides align to TRBD2. Germline CDR1 and CDR2: MNHNS and SASEGT. The CDR3 is 15 residues long. J was trimmed by 10 bases and V by 6 bases; bases with no gene match: 16. CDR3 amino acids: CASSPGTGGSSAQYF. The CDR3 region has the DNA TGTGCCAGCAGCCCAGGGACGGGGGGTTCAAGTGCGCAGTATTTT.

A note on this clonotype: A much larger clonotype is one base distant, so this may be a read error. The chain combines TRBV29-1 with TRBJ2-5, with a possible D match to TRBD1 (6 bases). From germline, CDR1 is SQVTM and CDR2 ANQGSEA. The CDR3 is 12 amino acids. V lost 6 bases and J lost 4, with 12 bases in between. CDR3 nucleotides: TGCAGCGTCGCAGGGGAAAGAGAGACCCAGTACTTC. It specifies CSVAGERETQYF.

This clonotype has ten or more counts. The rearrangement links TRBV7-8 to TRBJ1-1, with unresolved D. V was shortened by 2 bases and J by 7 bases, with 8 bases between the two germline ends. The CDR3 sequence is 12 residues long. Germline V gene data show CDR1 as SGHVS and CDR2 as FQNEAQ. CDR3 in amino acids: CASSLRTGEAFF. CDR3 DNA: TGTGCCAGCAGCTTAAGGACGGGTGAAGCTTTCTTT.